This T cell receptor beta chain stems from a study of blood T cell repertoires in COVID-19. About the research overall: Nucleic acid was either cDNA or gDNA, and it came from T cells, B-cell-depleted T cells, or PBMCs.

As processed by the authors: Estimated nucleated cell counts came from reference gene primer amplification. Profiling relied on immunoSEQ multiplex PCR, and the TCRdb table lists in-frame clones only, not all of them. V, J and clone size were drawn from that table, and D and trimming were deduced from the DNA. The table has under 80,000 clones, approximately 86% seen once. Trimming at V came to 7 bases and at J to 2 bases, leaving 11 bases not matched to a gene. This CDR3 spans 15 amino acids. CDR1 and CDR2 (germline): LNHDA, SQIVND (reference sequence). The sequenced sample consisted of peripheral blood. This sequence originates from a man between 70 and 80 years old with acute or convalescent COVID-19. The chain combines TRBV19 with TRBJ2-7; 7 bases map to TRBD2. CDR3 loop: CASTGGEAGAYEQYF. In DNA form, the CDR3 reads TGTGCCAGTACCGGTGGAGAGGCGGGGGCCTACGAGCAGTACTTC.